The rows below give T cell receptor beta chains drawn from one sample of a study of multiple sclerosis patients with progressive multifocal leukoencephalopathy. Here immunoSEQ multiplex PCR was the method, and the copy in TCRdb shows in-frame clones only, minus some. This sample carries tens of thousands of clones, around 83% of them seen once, and the ten largest clones take approximately 13%. Sequenced material: PBMCs, taken from a patient treated with natalizumab. These receptor sequences come from a woman between 25 and 40 years old with progressive multifocal leukoencephalopathy. Both conserved end residues are part of each CDR3. D genes are given only for firm matches. Clone size appears in some rows only: once, few, many, or a class for an expanded clone.

-	-	TRBJ2-5	TRBV7-9	CASSLGLEETQYF	TGTGCCAGCAGCTTGGGACTCGAAGAGACCCAGTACTTC
-	-	TRBJ1-1	TRBV4-2	CASSFPQEGTEAFF	TGTGCCAGCAGCTTTCCCCAGGAGGGGACTGAAGCTTTCTTT
-	TRBD1	TRBJ1-2	TRBV7-9	CASSPGQGAVGYTF	TGTGCCAGCAGCCCCGGACAGGGGGCTGTCGGCTACACCTTC
once	-	TRBJ2-2	TRBV4-3	CASSFNRRNTGELFF	TGCGCCAGCAGCTTTAATCGAAGGAACACCGGGGAGCTGTTTTTT
-	TRBD2	TRBJ2-1	TRBV6-6	CASSRTGTSSYNEQFF	TGTGCCAGCAGTCGTACCGGGACTAGCTCCTACAATGAGCAGTTCTTC
-	TRBD1	TRBJ1-6	TRBV4-1	CASSQEGTGGNSPLHF	TGCGCCAGCAGCCAAGAGGGGACAGGGGGTAATTCACCCCTCCACTTT
-	-	TRBJ2-1	TRBV5-1	CASSLDHSSYNEQFF	TGCGCCAGCAGCTTGGACCATAGCTCCTACAATGAGCAGTTCTTC
-	-	TRBJ2-5	TRBV2	CASSVHRDWGETQYF	TGTGCCAGCAGTGTTCACCGGGACTGGGGGGAGACCCAGTACTTC
-	TRBD1	TRBJ2-2	TRBV19	CASSVRTGATGELFF	TGTGCCAGTAGTGTAAGGACAGGGGCCACCGGGGAGCTGTTTTTT
-	-	TRBJ1-3	TRBV2	CASSEPETNSGNTIYF	TGTGCCAGCAGTGAACCAGAGACAAACTCTGGAAACACCATATATTTT
-	TRBD1	TRBJ2-3	TRBV5-4	CASSPHWTGGLDTQYF	TGTGCCAGCAGCCCCCACTGGACAGGGGGCCTCGATACGCAGTATTTT
-	TRBD2	TRBJ2-7	TRBV14	CASSHVSGSYEQYF	TGTGCCAGCAGCCACGTTAGCGGGAGCTACGAGCAGTACTTC
-	TRBD2	TRBJ2-1	TRBV6-1	CASSVLAGDYNEQFF	TGTGCCAGCAGTGTCCTAGCGGGCGATTACAATGAGCAGTTCTTC
-	-	TRBJ2-1	TRBV6-6	CASSYSLGDVEQFF	TGTGCCAGCAGTTACTCGTTAGGGGACGTTGAGCAGTTCTTC
-	-	TRBJ2-3	TRBV6-5	CASTISGPTDTQYF	TGTGCCAGCACGATATCTGGGCCCACAGATACGCAGTATTTT
-	-	TRBJ2-7	TRBV15	CATSSGLYEQYF	TGTGCCACCAGCAGCGGGCTCTACGAGCAGTACTTC
medium-sized	-	TRBJ1-2	TRBV5-4	CASSLYTNYGYTF	TGTGCCAGCAGCTTGTATACTAACTATGGCTACACCTTC
-	-	TRBJ1-1	TRBV7-8	CASSSNRNTEAFF	TGTGCCAGCAGCTCAAATCGGAACACTGAAGCTTTCTTT
-	-	TRBJ1-5	TRBV7-2	CASSPGGMGPQHF	TGTGCCAGCAGCCCCGGGGGGATGGGGCCCCAGCATTTT
-	-	TRBJ1-5	TRBV30	CAWSYPGQNQPQHF	TGTGCCTGGAGTTATCCCGGGCAGAATCAGCCCCAGCATTTT
-	TRBD1	TRBJ1-3	TRBV7-2	CASSLVGQGSGNTIYF	TGTGCCAGCAGCTTAGTGGGACAGGGATCTGGAAACACCATATATTTT
-	-	TRBJ1-2	TRBV27	CASSSQGNYGYTF	TGTGCCAGCAGTTCCCAGGGTAACTATGGCTACACCTTC
-	-	TRBJ1-2	TRBV6-5	CASSYRGVTYGYTF	TGTGCCAGCAGTTACCGGGGGGTGACCTATGGCTACACCTTC
-	TRBD2	TRBJ2-1	TRBV19	CASSIELASGSREQFF	TGTGCCAGTAGTATCGAGCTGGCTAGCGGGAGTCGTGAGCAGTTCTTC
-	-	TRBJ2-7	TRBV4-1	CASSQRSSYEQYF	TGCGCCAGCAGCCAACGAAGCTCCTACGAGCAGTACTTC
-	-	TRBJ2-2	TRBV4-1	CASSPPYTGELFF	TGCGCCAGCAGCCCCCCCTACACCGGGGAGCTGTTTTTT
-	-	TRBJ2-7	TRBV7-9	CASSLVGVGPTYEQYF	TGTGCCAGCAGCTTAGTGGGGGTGGGGCCGACCTACGAGCAGTACTTC
-	-	TRBJ2-7	TRBV5-4	CASSLYYEQYF	TGTGCCAGCAGCCTTTACTACGAGCAGTACTTC
-	TRBD1	TRBJ2-7	TRBV18	CASSPHDRGEQYF	TGTGCCAGCTCACCGCACGACAGGGGCGAGCAGTACTTC
few	-	TRBJ1-4	TRBV5-6	CASSAFERALATNEKLFF	TGTGCCAGCAGCGCCTTCGAGAGGGCCCTTGCAACTAATGAAAAACTGTTTTTT
few	-	TRBJ2-7	TRBV5-4	CARRQATSYEQYF	TGTGCCAGAAGACAGGCGACCTCCTACGAGCAGTACTTC
-	TRBD2	TRBJ2-2	TRBV28	CASVTASGNTGELFF	TGTGCCAGCGTGACGGCTAGCGGAAACACCGGGGAGCTGTTTTTT
-	TRBD1	TRBJ2-3	TRBV28	CASMPTGSADTQYF	TGTGCCAGCATGCCGACAGGGAGCGCAGATACGCAGTATTTT
-	-	TRBJ2-1	TRBV10-3	CAITSQGSYNEQFF	TGTGCCATCACCTCGCAGGGGTCCTACAATGAGCAGTTCTTC
-	TRBD2	TRBJ2-5	TRBV27	CASSLDWASGPQYF	TGTGCCAGCAGTTTAGATTGGGCTAGCGGGCCCCAGTACTTC
-	-	TRBJ1-6	TRBV6-5	CASRADTGYNSPLHF	TGTGCCAGCAGGGCCGATACTGGCTATAATTCACCCCTCCACTTT
-	-	TRBJ1-3	TRBV6-6	CASSYIGGAGNTIYF	TGTGCCAGCAGTTACATCGGGGGCGCTGGAAACACCATATATTTT
-	-	TRBJ2-5	TRBV5-1	CASSSWGGSEETQYF	TGCGCCAGCAGCTCCTGGGGGGGCAGCGAAGAGACCCAGTACTTC
-	TRBD2	TRBJ2-3	TRBV5-1	CASSYGAGSGDTQYF	TGCGCCAGCAGCTATGGAGCGGGATCAGGGGATACGCAGTATTTT
-	TRBD2	TRBJ2-2	TRBV27	CASSLAGAPTGELFF	TGTGCCAGCAGTCTAGCGGGGGCCCCTACCGGGGAGCTGTTTTTT